This T cell receptor beta chain emerged from a study of T cell responses to AZD1222 COVID-19 vaccine. The data were produced by immunoSEQ multiplex PCR, yet TCRdb's version contains in-frame clones alone and is incomplete. The sample holds 240,000 or so clones, over 90% seen once. Comment on this clone: Its antigen is still unknown.

Study-level findings and limits: Baseline antibody screening turned up just a handful of seropositive AZD1222 recipients. The study reported that nearly half of spike-specific TCRs target unmutated variant regions.

The V end was cut by 7 bases, the J end by 2 bases, with 14 bases between. The CDR3 length is 14 residues. Germline CDR1 and CDR2: SNHLY and FYNNEI. The rearrangement links TRBV2 to TRBJ2-5, with D possibly being TRBD2 (6 bases). The source was peripheral blood, collected on day 0 of AZD1222 vaccination. This TCR came from an adult in good health. CDR3 in amino acids: CASTGTSNQETQYF. The DNA of the CDR3 is TGTGCCAGCACCGGGACTTCAAATCAAGAGACCCAGTACTTC. The complete variable domain, with remaining parts taken from reference TRBV2 and TRBJ2-5, reads EPEVTQTPSHQVTQMGQEVILRCVPISNHLYFYWYRQILGQKVEFLVSFYNNEISEKSEIFDDQFSVERPDGSNFTLKIRSTKLEDSAMYFCASTGTSNQETQYFGPGTRLLVL.